The present T cell receptor (beta chain) was sequenced within a study of technical replicates of blood from a handful of donors. The repertoire was sequenced with immunoSEQ multiplex PCR; TCRdb's copy has only in-frame clones and lacks some. The data show nearly 70,000 clones, with about 90% seen just once and roughly 0.39% held by the top ten. This CDR3 contains 15 residues. Trimming cost V 4 bases and J 3 bases, with 15 bases left between them. Germline CDR1 reads ENHRY; CDR2 reads SYGVKD. The rearrangement links TRBV10-3 to TRBJ1-2, with D tentatively TRBD1 (6 bases). The specimen was T cells isolated from PBMCs. The receptor was derived from a human donor in good health. The CDR3 DNA is TGTGCCATCAGTGGACAGGACGTCATTCACTATGGCTACACCTTC. It codes for CAISGQDVIHYGYTF.